The T cell receptor beta chain described here comes from a study of CD8 T cells in Susac syndrome. This clonotype was recorded once. The V end was cut by 5 bases, the J end by 3 bases, with 7 bases between. Germline CDR1 and CDR2: SGHVS and FQNEAQ. The CDR3 loop spans 12 amino acids. A quantity of roughly 0.5 to 1 ug RNA underwent reverse transcription using random hexamers. From the immunoSEQ multiplex PCR reads, TCRdb called clonotypes with MiXCR, one entry per CDR3 protein. The data show roughly 86,000 distinct CDR3 sequences, with about 96% seen just once and 0.55% to 0.75% held by the top ten. This receptor was obtained from a human donor with Susac syndrome. The gene calls are TRBV7-8 and TRBJ1-2; D remains ambiguous. The source material was CD8+ T cells from PBMCs. The CDR3 coding sequence is TGTGCCAGCAGCCGAAACGACTATGGCTACACCTTC. This translates into CASSRNDYGYTF.